Listed below are T cell receptor beta chains from one sample, sequenced in a study of blood T cell repertoires in COVID-19. Repertoires were generated with immunoSEQ multiplex PCR, while TCRdb's copy carries only in-frame clones and drops some. The sample holds some 200,000 clones, just over 85% seen once. Material: peripheral blood. Receptor source: a man aged 80 or over with acute or convalescent COVID-19. The CDR3 runs from the conserved cysteine through the conserved F or W. Fields, in order: clone size, J gene, D gene, V gene, CDR3 DNA, CDR3 protein. D genes are given only for firm matches. Rows may omit the clone size; those that give it use once, few, many or a size class.

-	TRBJ2-5	TRBD2	TRBV18	TGTGCCAGCTCACCGGGACTACAAGAGACCCAGTACTTC	CASSPGLQETQYF
-	TRBJ2-2	-	TRBV6-4	TGTGCCAGCAGTGAGATGGGCGAGACCGGGGAGCTGTTTTTT	CASSEMGETGELFF
few	TRBJ1-6	TRBD1	TRBV30	TGTGCCTTACAGGGGTTGGATTCACCCCTCCACTTT	CALQGLDSPLHF
-	TRBJ2-1	TRBD2	TRBV18	TGTGCCAGCTCACCACGGGGGACTAGCTACAATGAGCAGTTCTTC	CASSPRGTSYNEQFF
-	TRBJ2-7	-	TRBV28	TGTGCCAGCAGTCCAGAGCGCCCCAGTCGCTACGAGCAGTACTTC	CASSPERPSRYEQYF
-	TRBJ2-2	-	TRBV6-5	TGTGCCAGCAGTTACTTCGACAGGAACACCGGGGAGCTGTTTTTT	CASSYFDRNTGELFF
-	TRBJ1-6	-	TRBV27	TGTGCCAGCAGTCCCACCGGGACATGGAATTCACCCCTCCACTTT	CASSPTGTWNSPLHF
-	TRBJ2-2	-	TRBV19	TGTGCCAGTAGTACCGTGAACACCGGGGAGCTGTTTTTT	CASSTVNTGELFF
-	TRBJ1-6	-	TRBV18	TGTGCCAGCTCACCAGCGTCGGGGCGGGGGAATTCACCCCTCCACTTT	CASSPASGRGNSPLHF
-	TRBJ2-3	-	TRBV18	TGTGCCAGCTCACTGACTATTTTATCAGATACGCAGTATTTT	CASSLTILSDTQYF
-	TRBJ2-5	TRBD1	TRBV7-9	TGTGCCAGCAGCGTCCAGGGGGCAGGGGAGACCCAGTACTTC	CASSVQGAGETQYF
-	TRBJ2-2	TRBD2	TRBV3-1/TRBV3-2	TGTGCCAGCAGCCAAACCGGGACTAGCCGCACCGGGGAGCTGTTTTTT	CASSQTGTSRTGELFF
-	TRBJ1-1	-	TRBV28	TGTGCCAGCGGCGGTGGCGGTCCAGTGGCTTTCTTT	CASGGGGPVAFF
few	TRBJ1-6	TRBD1	TRBV7-9	TGTGCCAGCACCGGACAGGGACCAAATTCACCCCTCCACTTT	CASTGQGPNSPLHF
-	TRBJ2-3	-	TRBV6-6	TGTGCCAGCAGTTACTCGACAGCTAGCACAGATACGCAGTATTTT	CASSYSTASTDTQYF
-	TRBJ1-1	TRBD1	TRBV28	TGTGCCAGCAGTTTCCGGGACAGAACAACCCTTGAAGCTTTCTTT	CASSFRDRTTLEAFF
-	TRBJ1-2	-	TRBV7-2	TGTGCCAGCAGCTTAGAATGGGGAGGGCGGAAGGGCTACACCTTC	CASSLEWGGRKGYTF
once	TRBJ1-2	-	TRBV2	TGTGCCAGCAGTGATGGCAGGATGTCATATGGCTACACCTTC	CASSDGRMSYGYTF
-	TRBJ2-3	-	TRBV6-5	TGTGCCAGCAGTTCTCTAGGACTGGGTACAGATACGCAGTATTTT	CASSSLGLGTDTQYF
-	TRBJ2-6	-	TRBV19	TGTGCCAGTAGGGAGGGACGGTTTAGCTCTGGGGCCAACGTCCTGACTTTC	CASREGRFSSGANVLTF
-	TRBJ1-3	-	TRBV12-3/TRBV12-4	TGTGCCAGCAGTACCCAGGAAGGAAACACCATATATTTT	CASSTQEGNTIYF
-	TRBJ2-5	-	TRBV10-3	TGTGCCATCAGCCCAGGGGAGTCGGTAGAGACCCAGTACTTC	CAISPGESVETQYF
-	TRBJ2-1	TRBD2	TRBV11-3	TGTGCCAGCAGCTCCCGAGGTAGCGGGAGGTCGGGTGAGCAGTTCTTC	CASSSRGSGRSGEQFF
-	TRBJ1-2	TRBD1	TRBV2	TGTGCCAGCAGGGGACAGGGGCCTGGCTACACCTTC	CASRGQGPGYTF
few	TRBJ2-7	-	TRBV19	TGTGCCAGTAGTCCCGGCGGCAACCCCTACGAGCAGTACTTC	CASSPGGNPYEQYF
-	TRBJ2-2	-	TRBV25-1	TGTGCCAGCAGTGAACCGGCAGGCGGGGAGCTGTTTTTT	CASSEPAGGELFF
-	TRBJ2-7	TRBD2	TRBV7-2	TGTGCCAGCAGCTTAGGAACTAGCGGGAAAACTTTTCCCTACGAGCAGTACTTC	CASSLGTSGKTFPYEQYF
-	TRBJ2-1	TRBD2	TRBV7-2	TGTGCCAGCAGCTCCCCCCTAGCGGGAGGGCCCTACAATGAGCAGTTCTTC	CASSSPLAGGPYNEQFF
-	TRBJ2-5	TRBD1	TRBV5-1	TGCGCCAGCAGCCAGACAGGGGCGGACCAAGAGACCCAGTACTTC	CASSQTGADQETQYF
-	TRBJ2-1	TRBD1	TRBV7-9	TGTGCCAGCAGCGAGAGGACAGGGAGCTCCTACAATGAGCAGTTCTTC	CASSERTGSSYNEQFF
-	TRBJ2-5	-	TRBV7-2	TGTGCCAGCAGCTTAACGACACTCCAAGAGACCCAGTACTTC	CASSLTTLQETQYF
-	TRBJ2-5	-	TRBV27	TGTGCCAGCAGTCCCGGGGCGGGACGGAGAACCGGGTCCCAGTACTTC	CASSPGAGRRTGSQYF
-	TRBJ1-4	TRBD1	TRBV28	TGTGCCAGCAGTTTGACAGGGGCTGCAACTAATGAAAAACTGTTTTTT	CASSLTGAATNEKLFF
-	TRBJ1-1	-	TRBV5-1	TGCGCCAGCAGCTTGGTGGGCAGCAAAAACACTGAAGCTTTCTTT	CASSLVGSKNTEAFF
-	TRBJ2-5	TRBD2	TRBV7-6	TGTGCCAGCAGTCGGACTAGCGGAACGCAAGAGACCCAGTACTTC	CASSRTSGTQETQYF
once	TRBJ2-2	-	TRBV7-2	TGTGCCAGCAGCTTAGGAGCAAACACCGGGGAGCTGTTTTTT	CASSLGANTGELFF
few	TRBJ1-5	-	TRBV4-2	TGTGCCAGCAGCCCCCCTTTCGGTCGGCAGCCCCAGCATTTT	CASSPPFGRQPQHF
-	TRBJ1-2	-	TRBV19	TGTGCCAGTAGTATATCGAGGGCTAACTATGGCTACACCTTC	CASSISRANYGYTF
once	TRBJ2-1	TRBD2	TRBV4-2	TGTGCCAGCAGCCAAGAGACCGGGAGGGCCCGCAATGAGCAGTTCTTC	CASSQETGRARNEQFF
-	TRBJ2-1	-	TRBV29-1	TGCAGCGTTGTAACCTACAATGAGCAGTTCTTC	CSVVTYNEQFF
-	TRBJ1-5	TRBD1	TRBV3-1/TRBV3-2	TGTGCCAGCAGCCCAGGGACAGGGGGTGGCAATCAGCCCCAGCATTTT	CASSPGTGGGNQPQHF
-	TRBJ2-2	-	TRBV19	TGTGCCAGTAGTGTTAGCGGTAGGCTAACCGGGGAGCTGTTTTTT	CASSVSGRLTGELFF
-	TRBJ2-2	TRBD1	TRBV9	TGTGCCAGCAGCCCTAGGACAGGGCCCGGGGAGCTGTTTTTT	CASSPRTGPGELFF
few	TRBJ2-2	TRBD2	TRBV2	TGTGCCAGCAGTGAACCATGGGGACTAGCGGGAGGGGAGCTGTTTTTT	CASSEPWGLAGGELFF
-	TRBJ2-1	-	TRBV7-9	TGTGCCAGCAGCTTAGTCCCCGTTTATGAGCAGTTCTTC	CASSLVPVYEQFF
-	TRBJ2-7	-	TRBV6-1	TGTGCCAGCAGGAGAAGCGACGAGCAGTACTTC	CASRRSDEQYF
-	TRBJ2-7	TRBD2	TRBV7-8	TGTGCCAGCAGCCCAGGACTAGCGGGAGGTGTTTACGAGCAGTACTTC	CASSPGLAGGVYEQYF
-	TRBJ2-2	TRBD2	TRBV4-3	TGCGCCAGCAGCCGACTAGCGGGAGTAGGGACCGGGGAGCTGTTTTTT	CASSRLAGVGTGELFF